Listed here are 8 T cell receptor beta chains from one sample, sequenced in a study of preoperative IRX-2 immunotherapy in early breast cancer. Sample treatment: preoperative locoregional IRX-2 cytokine immunotherapy. Generated by immunoSEQ multiplex PCR, the TCRdb table keeps only in-frame clones and is missing some. The table lists under 30,000 clones, over 75% of them singletons. The sequencing used tumor tissue, collected after IRX-2 immunotherapy. These receptors were taken from a human donor with breast cancer.

This chain joins TRBV7-7 and TRBJ2-7, with D uncertain. This CDR3 spans 13 amino acids. Germline assignment: CDR1 SSHAT and CDR2 FNYEAQ (reference sequence). The germline V and J ends were trimmed by 2 bases and 3 bases, with 8 bases remaining between them. The CDR3 nucleotides read TGTGCCAGCAGCTTACAGGTTAACTACGAGCAGTACTTC. Protein sequence: CASSLQVNYEQYF.

The chain employs TRBV20-1 and TRBJ1-1; D uncertain. This CDR3 region has 11 residues. Germline CDR1 DFQATT, CDR2 SNEGSKA (reference sequence). Deletions cut 5 bases from V and 2 bases from J, with 6 bases between. The CDR3 here is CSAQSNTEAFF. DNA for the CDR3: TGCAGTGCTCAGAGTAACACTGAAGCTTTCTTT.

This chain uses TRBV7-2 with TRBJ2-3, with 9 bases aligning to TRBD1. Germline values: CDR1 SGHTA, CDR2 FQGNSA. V dropped 3 bases and J dropped 3; count of bases not matched to a gene: 4. This CDR3 contains 15 residues. In DNA form, the CDR3 reads TGTGCCAGCAGCTTCACAGGGGGCTGGACAGATACGCAGTATTTT. Encoded protein: CASSFTGGWTDTQYF.

The chain employs TRBV7-6 and TRBJ2-6, with D possibly TRBD1 on 5 matching bases. V was pared by 5 bases and J by 1 base, with 9 bases between. Germline V lookup: CDR1 SGHVS, CDR2 FNYEAQ. The CDR3 totals 15 residues. CDR3 sequence reads: CASSVTASGANVLTF. The CDR3 coding sequence is TGTGCCAGCAGCGTGACAGCATCTGGGGCCAACGTCCTGACTTTC.

This sequence joins TRBV9 and TRBJ2-5, with 12 bases lining up with TRBD2. Unmatched junction bases numbered 1, after V lost 0 bases and J lost 1 base. CDR1 and CDR2 from the germline V gene are SGDLS and YYNGEE. The CDR3 extends over 16 amino acids. This chain's CDR3 is CASSVGTSGAQETQYF. CDR3 coding DNA: TGTGCCAGCAGCGTAGGGACTAGCGGGGCCCAAGAGACCCAGTACTTC. Looking up the rest from reference TRBV9 and TRBJ2-5 gives the full variable domain: DSGVTQTPKHLITATGQRVTLRCSPRSGDLSVYWYQQSLDQGLQFLIQYYNGEERAKGNILERFSAQQFPDLHSELNLSSLELGDSALYFCASSVGTSGAQETQYFGPGTRLLVL.

This chain links TRBV5-4 with TRBJ2-1; the D gene is possibly TRBD2 (5 bases). CDR3 length: 14 residues. Germline values: CDR1 SGHNT, CDR2 YYREEE (reference sequence). V dropped 4 bases and J dropped 8 bases, with 16 bases sitting between them. For the CDR3, the DNA is TGTGCCAGCAGCCCTGGGGAGCGCCCAGATGAGCAGTTCTTC. It is translated as CASSPGERPDEQFF.

The rearrangement links TRBV6-5 to TRBJ1-2, with D perhaps TRBD1 (6 bases). Germline CDR1 is MNHEY and CDR2 is SVGAGI. This CDR3 is 15 amino acids long. V lost 2 bases and J lost 8, with 18 bases in between. As DNA, the CDR3 is TGTGCCAGCAGTTACGGAACAGGGAGGGCGGGCGGCTACACCTTC. It is translated as CASSYGTGRAGGYTF.

The chain is built from TRBV30 and TRBJ1-5; 7 positions agree with TRBD1. V was clipped by 4 bases and J by 4 bases; unmatched bases: 4. The CDR3 length is 13 residues. From germline, CDR1 is GTSNPN and CDR2 SVGIG (reference sequence). This CDR3 is CAWTGTENQPQHF. CDR3 nucleotides: TGTGCCTGGACCGGGACAGAGAATCAGCCCCAGCATTTT.